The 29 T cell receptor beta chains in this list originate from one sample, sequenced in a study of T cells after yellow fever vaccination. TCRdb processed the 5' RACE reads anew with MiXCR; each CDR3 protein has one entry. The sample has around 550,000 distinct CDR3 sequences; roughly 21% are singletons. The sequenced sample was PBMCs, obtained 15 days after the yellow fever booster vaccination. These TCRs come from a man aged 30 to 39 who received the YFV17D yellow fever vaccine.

The CDR3 sequence is CAWSEWGAPEQFF. Here the CDR3 DNA reads TGTGCCTGGAGTGAGTGGGGGGCCCCGGAGCAGTTCTTC. This chain uses TRBV30 with TRBJ2-1; D tentatively fits TRBD1 or TRBD2 (6 bases each). Trimming cost V 1 base and J 10 bases, with 14 bases left between them. Germline V CDR1 and CDR2: GTSNPN, SVGIG (reference sequence). The CDR3 sequence is 13 residues long.

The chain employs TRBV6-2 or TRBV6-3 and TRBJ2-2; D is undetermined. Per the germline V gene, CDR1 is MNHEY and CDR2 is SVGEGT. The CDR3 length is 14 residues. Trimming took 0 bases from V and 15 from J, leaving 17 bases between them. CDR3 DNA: TGTGCCAGCAGTTACTCGAACGTTTTACGTCAGGTGTTTTTT. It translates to CASSYSNVLRQVFF.

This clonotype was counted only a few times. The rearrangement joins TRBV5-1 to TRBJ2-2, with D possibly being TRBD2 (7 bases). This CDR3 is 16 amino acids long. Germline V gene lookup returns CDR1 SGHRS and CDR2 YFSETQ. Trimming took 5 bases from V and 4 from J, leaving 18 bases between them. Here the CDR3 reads CASSPVGGLGTGELFF. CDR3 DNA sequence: TGCGCCAGCAGTCCCGTCGGGGGGCTGGGCACCGGGGAGCTGTTTTTT.

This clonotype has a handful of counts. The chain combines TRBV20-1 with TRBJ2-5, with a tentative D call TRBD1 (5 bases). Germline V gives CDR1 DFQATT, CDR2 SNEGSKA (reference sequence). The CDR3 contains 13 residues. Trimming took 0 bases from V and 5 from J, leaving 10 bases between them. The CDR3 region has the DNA TGCAGTGCTAGAGATAACAAGGGGGAGACCCAGTACTTC. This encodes CSARDNKGETQYF.

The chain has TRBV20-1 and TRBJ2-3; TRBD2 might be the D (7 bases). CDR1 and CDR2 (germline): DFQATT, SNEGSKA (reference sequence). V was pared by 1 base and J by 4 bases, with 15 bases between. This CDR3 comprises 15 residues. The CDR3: CSARGGREFSDTQYF. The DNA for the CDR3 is TGCAGTGCTAGAGGGGGGCGGGAGTTCTCAGATACGCAGTATTTT.

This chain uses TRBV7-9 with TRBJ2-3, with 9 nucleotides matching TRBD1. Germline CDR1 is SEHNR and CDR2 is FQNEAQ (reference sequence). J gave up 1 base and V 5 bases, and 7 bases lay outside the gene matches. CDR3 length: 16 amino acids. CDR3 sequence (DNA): TGTGCCAGCAGCCCGGGACAGGGACGGGGCACAGATACGCAGTATTTT. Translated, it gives CASSPGQGRGTDTQYF.

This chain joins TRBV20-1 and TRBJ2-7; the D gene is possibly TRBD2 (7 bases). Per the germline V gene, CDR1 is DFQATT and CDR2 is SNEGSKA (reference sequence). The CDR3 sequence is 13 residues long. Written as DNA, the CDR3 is TGCACCGTCGGGGGGCTCGGTGTTCCCGAGCAGTACTTC. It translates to CTVGGLGVPEQYF.

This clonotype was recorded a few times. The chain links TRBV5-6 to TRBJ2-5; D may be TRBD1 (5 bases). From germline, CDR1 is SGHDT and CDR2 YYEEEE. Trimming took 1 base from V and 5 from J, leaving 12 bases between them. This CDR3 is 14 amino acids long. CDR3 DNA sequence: TGTGCCAGCAGCTTGATAGCAGGGCGGGAGACCCAGTACTTC. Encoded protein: CASSLIAGRETQYF.

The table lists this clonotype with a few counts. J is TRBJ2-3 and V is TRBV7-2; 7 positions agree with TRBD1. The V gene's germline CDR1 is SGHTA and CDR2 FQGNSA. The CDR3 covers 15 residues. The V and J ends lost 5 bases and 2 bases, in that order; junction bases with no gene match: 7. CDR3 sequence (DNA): TGTGCCAGCAGCCCATTGGACAGGCACACAGATACGCAGTATTTT. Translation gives CASSPLDRHTDTQYF.

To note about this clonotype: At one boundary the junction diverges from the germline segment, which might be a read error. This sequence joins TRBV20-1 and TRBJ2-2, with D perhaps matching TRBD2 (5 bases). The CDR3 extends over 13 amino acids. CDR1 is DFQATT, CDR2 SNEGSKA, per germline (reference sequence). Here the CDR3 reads CSASHSNTGKLFF. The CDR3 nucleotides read TGCAGTGCTAGTCACTCCAACACCGGGAAGCTGTTTTTT.

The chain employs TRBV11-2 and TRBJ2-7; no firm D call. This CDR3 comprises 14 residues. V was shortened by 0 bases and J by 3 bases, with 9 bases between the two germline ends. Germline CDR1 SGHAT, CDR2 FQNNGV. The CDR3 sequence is CASSLDRKYYEQYF. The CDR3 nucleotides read TGTGCCAGCAGCTTAGACAGAAAATACTACGAGCAGTACTTC.

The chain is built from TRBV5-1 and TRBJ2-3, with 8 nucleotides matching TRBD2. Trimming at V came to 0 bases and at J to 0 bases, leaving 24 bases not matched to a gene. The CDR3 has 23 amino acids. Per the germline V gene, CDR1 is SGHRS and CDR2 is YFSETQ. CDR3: CASSLARAGAPVVISRSTDTQYF. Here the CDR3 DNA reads TGCGCCAGCAGCTTGGCCCGAGCGGGAGCCCCGGTGGTGATTTCCAGGAGCACAGATACGCAGTATTTT.

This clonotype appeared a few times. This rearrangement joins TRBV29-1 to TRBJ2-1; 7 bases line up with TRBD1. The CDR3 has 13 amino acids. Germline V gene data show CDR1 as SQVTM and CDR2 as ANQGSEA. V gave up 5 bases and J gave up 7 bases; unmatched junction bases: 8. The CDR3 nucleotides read TGCAGCGTTCTGAAGGGGACAGAGAATGAGCAGTTCTTC. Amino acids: CSVLKGTENEQFF.

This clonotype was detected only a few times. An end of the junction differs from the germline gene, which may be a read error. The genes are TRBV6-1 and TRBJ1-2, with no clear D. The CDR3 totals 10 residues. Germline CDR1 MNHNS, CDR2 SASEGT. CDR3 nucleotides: TGTGCCAGCAGTGAATTCAGTGCTCACTTC. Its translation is CASSEFSAHF.

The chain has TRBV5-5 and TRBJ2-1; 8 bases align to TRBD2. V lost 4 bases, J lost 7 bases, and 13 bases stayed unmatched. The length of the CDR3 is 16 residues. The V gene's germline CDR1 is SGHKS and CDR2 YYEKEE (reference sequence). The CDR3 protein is CASSPITSGPGNEQFF. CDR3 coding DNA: TGTGCCAGCAGCCCCATCACTAGCGGACCAGGTAATGAGCAGTTCTTC. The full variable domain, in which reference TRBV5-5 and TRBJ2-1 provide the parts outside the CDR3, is DAGVTQSPTHLIKTRGQQVTLRCSPISGHKSVSWYQQVLGQGPQFIFQYYEKEERGRGNFPDRFSARQFPNYSSELNVNALLLGDSALYLCASSPITSGPGNEQFFGPGTRLTVL.

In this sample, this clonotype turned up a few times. In nucleotides, the CDR3 is TGCAGTGCTAGAGACGGACTAGCGGGAGATCTTTTTTACGAGCAGTACTTC. Its protein product is CSARDGLAGDLFYEQYF. The chain uses TRBV20-1 and TRBJ2-7; 13 nucleotides match TRBD2. V was clipped by 0 bases and J by 4 bases; unmatched bases: 9. The CDR3 spans 17 residues. Per germline, CDR1 DFQATT and CDR2 SNEGSKA (reference sequence).

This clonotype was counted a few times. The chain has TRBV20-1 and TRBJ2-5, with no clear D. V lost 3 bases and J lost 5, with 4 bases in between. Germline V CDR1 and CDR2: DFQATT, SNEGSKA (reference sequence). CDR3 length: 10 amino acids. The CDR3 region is CSASFETQYF. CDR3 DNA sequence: TGCAGTGCTAGTTTTGAGACCCAGTACTTC.

As DNA, the CDR3 is TGTGCCAGTAGTATGCGGCGGGAGACCTACGAGCAGTACTTC. Amino acid sequence: CASSMRRETYEQYF. The chain uses TRBV19 and TRBJ2-7; TRBD2 aligns across 7 bases. Germline-derived CDR1 and CDR2 are LNHDA and SQIVND (reference sequence). The length of the CDR3 is 14 residues. J lost 2 bases, V lost 3 bases, and 4 bases had no gene match.

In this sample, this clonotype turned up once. The DNA of the CDR3 is TGCGCCAGCAGCTGGAGGACTGCCGGGGGTGAGACCCAGTACTTC. Translating it yields CASSWRTAGGETQYF. The rearrangement links TRBV5-1 to TRBJ2-5, with D possibly matching TRBD2 (6 bases). V was cut by 3 bases and J by 5 bases, with 17 bases left in between. This CDR3 spans 15 amino acids. The germline gives CDR1 SGHRS, CDR2 YFSETQ. The complete variable domain, with remaining parts taken from reference TRBV5-1 and TRBJ2-5, reads KAGVTQTPRYLIKTRGQQVTLSCSPISGHRSVSWYQQTPGQGLQFLFEYFSETQRNKGNFPGRFSGRQFSNSRSEMNVSTLELGDSALYLCASSWRTAGGETQYFGPGTRLLVL.

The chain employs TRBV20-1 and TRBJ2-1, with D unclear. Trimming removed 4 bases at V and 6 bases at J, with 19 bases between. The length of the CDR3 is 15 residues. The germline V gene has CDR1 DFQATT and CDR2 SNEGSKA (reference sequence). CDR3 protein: CSAIFSAIVSNEQFF. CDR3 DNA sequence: TGCAGTGCTATATTTTCGGCTATAGTTAGCAATGAGCAGTTCTTC.

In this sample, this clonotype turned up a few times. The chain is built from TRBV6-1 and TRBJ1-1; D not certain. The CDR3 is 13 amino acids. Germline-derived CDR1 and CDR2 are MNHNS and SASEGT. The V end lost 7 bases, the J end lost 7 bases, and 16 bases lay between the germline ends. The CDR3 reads CASKKDVGIEAFF. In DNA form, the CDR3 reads TGTGCCAGCAAAAAGGACGTAGGGATTGAAGCTTTCTTT.

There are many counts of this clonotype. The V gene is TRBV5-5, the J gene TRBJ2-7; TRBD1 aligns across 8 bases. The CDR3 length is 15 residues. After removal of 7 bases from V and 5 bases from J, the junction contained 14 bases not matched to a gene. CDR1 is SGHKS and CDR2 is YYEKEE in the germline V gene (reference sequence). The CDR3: CASSMPRQGTDEQYF. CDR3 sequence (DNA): TGTGCCAGCTCAATGCCACGACAGGGGACTGACGAGCAGTACTTC.

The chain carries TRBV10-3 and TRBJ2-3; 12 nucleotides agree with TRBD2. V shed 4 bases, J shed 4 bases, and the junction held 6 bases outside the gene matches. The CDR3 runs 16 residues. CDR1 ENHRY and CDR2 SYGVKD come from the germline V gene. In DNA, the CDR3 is TGTGCCATCAGTGGCCTAGCGGGAGGGCGTGCAGATACGCAGTATTTT. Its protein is CAISGLAGGRADTQYF.

The CDR3 DNA reads TGCGCCAGCAGCCAAGATGGCGGCACTGAAGCTTTCTTT. This encodes CASSQDGGTEAFF. The chain links TRBV4-3 to TRBJ1-1, with D unresolved. Trimming pared 0 bases from V and 4 bases from J, leaving 6 bases between. CDR1 is LGHNA and CDR2 is YSLEER in the germline V gene. The CDR3 is made up of 13 amino acids.

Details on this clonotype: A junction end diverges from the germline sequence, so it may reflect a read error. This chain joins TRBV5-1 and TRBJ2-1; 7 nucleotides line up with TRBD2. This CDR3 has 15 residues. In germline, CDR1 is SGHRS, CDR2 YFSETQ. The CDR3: CASSFSSGTYNERFF. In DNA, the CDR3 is TGCGCCAGCAGCTTCTCTAGCGGAACCTACAATGAGCGGTTCTTC.

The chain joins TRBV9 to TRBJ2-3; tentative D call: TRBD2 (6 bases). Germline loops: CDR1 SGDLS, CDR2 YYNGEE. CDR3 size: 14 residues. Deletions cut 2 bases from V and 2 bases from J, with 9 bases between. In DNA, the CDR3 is TGTGCCAGCAGCGTTGGGGGGTTCACAGATACGCAGTATTTT. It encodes CASSVGGFTDTQYF. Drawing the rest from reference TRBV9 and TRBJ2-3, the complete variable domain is DSGVTQTPKHLITATGQRVTLRCSPRSGDLSVYWYQQSLDQGLQFLIQYYNGEERAKGNILERFSAQQFPDLHSELNLSSLELGDSALYFCASSVGGFTDTQYFGPGTRLTVL.

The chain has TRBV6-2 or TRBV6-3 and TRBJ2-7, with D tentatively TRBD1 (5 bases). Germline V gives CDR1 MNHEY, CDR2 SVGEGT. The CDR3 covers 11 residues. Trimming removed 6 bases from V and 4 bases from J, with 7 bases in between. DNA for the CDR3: TGTGCCAGCAGGAACAGGTACGAGCAGTACTTC. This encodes CASRNRYEQYF.

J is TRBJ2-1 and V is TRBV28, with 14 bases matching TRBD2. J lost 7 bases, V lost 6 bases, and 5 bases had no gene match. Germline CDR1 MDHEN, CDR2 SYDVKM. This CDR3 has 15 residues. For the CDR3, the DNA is TGTGCCAGCAGACCCGGGACTAGCGGGAGAAATGAGCAGTTCTTC. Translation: CASRPGTSGRNEQFF.

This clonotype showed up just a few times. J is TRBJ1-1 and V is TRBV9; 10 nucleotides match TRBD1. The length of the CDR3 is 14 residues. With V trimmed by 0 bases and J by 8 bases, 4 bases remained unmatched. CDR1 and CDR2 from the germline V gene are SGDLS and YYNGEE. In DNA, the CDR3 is TGTGCCAGCAGCGTAGAAGGGACAGGGGAAGAAGCTTTCTTT. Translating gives CASSVEGTGEEAFF. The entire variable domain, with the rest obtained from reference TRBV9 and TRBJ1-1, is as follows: DSGVTQTPKHLITATGQRVTLRCSPRSGDLSVYWYQQSLDQGLQFLIQYYNGEERAKGNILERFSAQQFPDLHSELNLSSLELGDSALYFCASSVEGTGEEAFFGQGTRLTVV.